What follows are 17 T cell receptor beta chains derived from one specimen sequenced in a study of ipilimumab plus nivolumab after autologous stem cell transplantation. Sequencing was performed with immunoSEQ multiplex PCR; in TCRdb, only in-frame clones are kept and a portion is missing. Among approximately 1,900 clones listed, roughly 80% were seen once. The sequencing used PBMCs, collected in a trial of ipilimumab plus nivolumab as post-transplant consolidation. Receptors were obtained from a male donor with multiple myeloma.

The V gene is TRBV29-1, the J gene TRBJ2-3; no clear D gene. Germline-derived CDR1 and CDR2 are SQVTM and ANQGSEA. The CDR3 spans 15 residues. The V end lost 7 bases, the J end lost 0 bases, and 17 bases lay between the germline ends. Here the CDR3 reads CSALLSPASTDTQYF. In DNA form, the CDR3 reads TGCAGCGCCCTACTGTCGCCGGCTAGCACAGATACGCAGTATTTT.

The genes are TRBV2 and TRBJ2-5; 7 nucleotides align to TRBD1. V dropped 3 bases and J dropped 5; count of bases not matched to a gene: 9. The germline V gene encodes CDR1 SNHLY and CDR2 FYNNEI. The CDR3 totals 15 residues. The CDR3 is CASSETQGVGETQYF. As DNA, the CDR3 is TGTGCCAGCAGTGAGACTCAGGGGGTAGGGGAGACCCAGTACTTC. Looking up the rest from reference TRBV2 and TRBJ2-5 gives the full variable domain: EPEVTQTPSHQVTQMGQEVILRCVPISNHLYFYWYRQILGQKVEFLVSFYNNEISEKSEIFDDQFSVERPDGSNFTLKIRSTKLEDSAMYFCASSETQGVGETQYFGPGTRLLVL.

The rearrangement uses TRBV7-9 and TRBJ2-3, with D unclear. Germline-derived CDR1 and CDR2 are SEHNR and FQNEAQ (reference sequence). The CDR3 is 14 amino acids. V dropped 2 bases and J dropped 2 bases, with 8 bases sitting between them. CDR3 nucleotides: TGTGCCAGCAGCTTAATGGCATTCACAGATACGCAGTATTTT. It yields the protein CASSLMAFTDTQYF.

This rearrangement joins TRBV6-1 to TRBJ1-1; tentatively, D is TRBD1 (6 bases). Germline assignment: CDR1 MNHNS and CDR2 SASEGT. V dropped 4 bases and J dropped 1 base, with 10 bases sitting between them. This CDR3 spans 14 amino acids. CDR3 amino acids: CASSVQGGNTEAFF. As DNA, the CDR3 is TGTGCCAGCAGTGTCCAAGGGGGGAACACTGAAGCTTTCTTT.

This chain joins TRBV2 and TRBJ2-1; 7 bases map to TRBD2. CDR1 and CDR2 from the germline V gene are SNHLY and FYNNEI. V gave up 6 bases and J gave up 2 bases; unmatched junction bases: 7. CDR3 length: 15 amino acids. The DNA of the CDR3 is TGTGCCAGCAGCCCAATCAGCGGGACCTACAATGAGCAGTTCTTC. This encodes CASSPISGTYNEQFF.

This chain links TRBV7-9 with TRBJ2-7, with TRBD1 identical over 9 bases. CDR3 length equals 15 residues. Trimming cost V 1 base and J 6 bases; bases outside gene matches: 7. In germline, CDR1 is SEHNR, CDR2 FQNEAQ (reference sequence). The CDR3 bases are TGTGCCAGCAGCTTAGACGGGACAGGGCTAAGCGAGCAGTACTTC. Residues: CASSLDGTGLSEQYF.

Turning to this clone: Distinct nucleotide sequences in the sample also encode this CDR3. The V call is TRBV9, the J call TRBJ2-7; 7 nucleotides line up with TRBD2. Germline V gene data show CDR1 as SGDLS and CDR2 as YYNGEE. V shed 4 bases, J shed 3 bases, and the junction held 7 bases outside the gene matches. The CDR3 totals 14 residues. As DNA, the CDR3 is TGTGCCAGCAGCTCGGGGGGTGGGAGCTACGAGCAGTACTTC. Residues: CASSSGGGSYEQYF. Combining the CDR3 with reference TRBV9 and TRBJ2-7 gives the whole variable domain DSGVTQTPKHLITATGQRVTLRCSPRSGDLSVYWYQQSLDQGLQFLIQYYNGEERAKGNILERFSAQQFPDLHSELNLSSLELGDSALYFCASSSGGGSYEQYFGPGTRLTVT.

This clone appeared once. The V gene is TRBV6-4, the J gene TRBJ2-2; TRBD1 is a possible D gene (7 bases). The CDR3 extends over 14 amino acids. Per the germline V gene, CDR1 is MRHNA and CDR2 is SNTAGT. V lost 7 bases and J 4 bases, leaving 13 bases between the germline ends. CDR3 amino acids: CASKVQGGTGELFF. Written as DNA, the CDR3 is TGTGCCAGCAAGGTCCAGGGGGGCACCGGGGAGCTGTTTTTT.

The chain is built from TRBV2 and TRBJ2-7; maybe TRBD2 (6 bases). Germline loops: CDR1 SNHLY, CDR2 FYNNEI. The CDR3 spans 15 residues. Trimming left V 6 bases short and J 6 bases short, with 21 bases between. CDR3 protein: CASRVARARRGEQYF. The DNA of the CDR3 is TGTGCCAGCAGGGTAGCTCGCGCGAGGCGGGGCGAGCAGTACTTC.

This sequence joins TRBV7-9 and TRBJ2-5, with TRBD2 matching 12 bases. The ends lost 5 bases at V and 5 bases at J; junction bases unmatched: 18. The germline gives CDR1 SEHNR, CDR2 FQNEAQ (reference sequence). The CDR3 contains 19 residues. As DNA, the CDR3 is TGTGCCAGCAGCCCGCAGTCCGGGACTAGCGGGCAAAAAAGGGAGACCCAGTACTTC. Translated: CASSPQSGTSGQKRETQYF.

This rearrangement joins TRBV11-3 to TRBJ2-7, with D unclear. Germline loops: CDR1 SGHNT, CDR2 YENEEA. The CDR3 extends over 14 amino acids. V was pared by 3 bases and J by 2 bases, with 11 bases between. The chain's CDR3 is CASSFKSLAYEQYF. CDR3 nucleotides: TGTGCCAGCAGCTTTAAGAGCCTTGCCTACGAGCAGTACTTC.

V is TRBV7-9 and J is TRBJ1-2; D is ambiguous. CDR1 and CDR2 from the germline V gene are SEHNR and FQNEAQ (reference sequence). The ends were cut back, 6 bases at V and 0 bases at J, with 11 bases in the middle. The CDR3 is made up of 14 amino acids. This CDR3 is CASRPVASNYGYTF. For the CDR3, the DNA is TGTGCCAGCAGACCCGTCGCTTCTAACTATGGCTACACCTTC.

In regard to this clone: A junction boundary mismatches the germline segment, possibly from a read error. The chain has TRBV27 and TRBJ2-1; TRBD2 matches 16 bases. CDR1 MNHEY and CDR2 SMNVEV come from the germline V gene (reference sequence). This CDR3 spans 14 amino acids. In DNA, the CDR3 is TGTGCCAGCAGGGAGGGGGGACTAGCGGGAGGGCCGGTCTTC. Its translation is CASREGGLAGGPVF.

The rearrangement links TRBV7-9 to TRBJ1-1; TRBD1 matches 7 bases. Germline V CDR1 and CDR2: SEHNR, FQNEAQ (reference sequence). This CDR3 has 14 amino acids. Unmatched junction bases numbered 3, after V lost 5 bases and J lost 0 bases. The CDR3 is CASSLGGMNTEAFF. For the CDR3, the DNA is TGTGCCAGCAGCCTAGGGGGCATGAACACTGAAGCTTTCTTT.

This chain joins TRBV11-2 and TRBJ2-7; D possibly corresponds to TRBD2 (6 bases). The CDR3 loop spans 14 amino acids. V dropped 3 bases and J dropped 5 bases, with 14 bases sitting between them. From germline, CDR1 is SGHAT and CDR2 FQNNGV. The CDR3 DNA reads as TGTGCCAGCAGCTTTTTCCGGGGGACCCACGAGCAGTACTTC. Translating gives CASSFFRGTHEQYF.

CDR3 loop: CASSLSGRLNTGELFF. CDR3 nucleotides: TGTGCCAGCAGCTTGAGCGGGCGCTTGAACACCGGGGAGCTGTTTTTT. The rearrangement links TRBV5-4 to TRBJ2-2; TRBD2 is a possible D gene (6 bases). The V gene lost 1 base and the J gene lost 1 base, with 11 bases spanning the gap. The CDR3 loop spans 16 amino acids. From germline, CDR1 is SGHNT and CDR2 YYREEE (reference sequence).

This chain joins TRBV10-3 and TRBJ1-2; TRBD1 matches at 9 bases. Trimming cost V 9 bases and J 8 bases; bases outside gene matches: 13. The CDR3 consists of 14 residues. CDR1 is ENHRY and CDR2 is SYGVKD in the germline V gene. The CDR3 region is CAMNPGTGSSGYTF. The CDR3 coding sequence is TGTGCCATGAACCCGGGGACAGGGTCAAGCGGCTACACCTTC.